The 19 T cell receptor beta chains below all came from one sample that was sequenced in a study of blood T cell repertoires in COVID-19. Clones were sequenced by immunoSEQ multiplex PCR, and TCRdb holds only the in-frame ones, with some missing. The sample has 80,000 to 100,000 clones; 85% to 90% are singletons. The specimen sequenced was peripheral blood. The receptor source for this set is a human donor with COVID-19, enrolled during active disease. The donor label of this sample is uncertain.

V gene TRBV5-6 combines with J gene TRBJ1-5, with D tentatively TRBD1 (5 bases). V dropped 4 bases and J dropped 8 bases, with 13 bases sitting between them. The germline CDR1 and CDR2 sequences are SGHDT and YYEEEE. CDR3 length: 13 residues. CDR3 nucleotides: TGTGCCAGCAGCCTCAGGGTGGCGGAGCCCCAGCATTTT. Translating it yields CASSLRVAEPQHF.

The chain is built from TRBV7-3 and TRBJ1-1, with D unclear. V was cut by 5 bases and J by 1 base, with 8 bases left in between. Germline-derived CDR1 and CDR2 are SGHTA and FQGTGA. This CDR3 comprises 13 residues. CDR3 sequence (DNA): TGTGCCAGCAGCCGGAGTGCGAACACTGAAGCTTTCTTT. This codes for CASSRSANTEAFF.

The rearrangement links TRBV11-2 to TRBJ2-3; weak D call: TRBD2 (8 bases). This CDR3 is 19 amino acids long. The germline V gene encodes CDR1 SGHAT and CDR2 FQNNGV. Between the trimmed V and J ends, which lost 5 bases and 4 bases, there was a span of 28 bases. DNA for the CDR3: TGTGCCAGCAGCCGGAGGGGGACAGTATCCAGCGGGGGATCAGATACGCAGTATTTT. Amino acids: CASSRRGTVSSGGSDTQYF.

The rearrangement links TRBV29-1 to TRBJ1-1; 9 nucleotides match TRBD1. The CDR3 sequence is 14 residues long. V lost 6 bases to trimming and J lost 4 bases; unmatched junction nucleotides: 9. Germline V lookup: CDR1 SQVTM, CDR2 ANQGSEA. CDR3 region: CSVVTGTGSTEAFF. In nucleotides, the CDR3 is TGCAGCGTCGTTACCGGGACAGGGAGCACTGAAGCTTTCTTT.

The J gene is TRBJ1-1, the V gene TRBV5-4, with TRBD1 matching over 11 bases. Unmatched junction bases numbered 6, after V lost 4 bases and J lost 4 bases. The germline V gene encodes CDR1 SGHNT and CDR2 YYREEE (reference sequence). The CDR3 is made up of 15 amino acids. CDR3 in DNA: TGTGCCAGCAGCCCCCAGGACAGGGGGCCCACTGAAGCTTTCTTT. Amino acids: CASSPQDRGPTEAFF. The variable domain in full, with the rest retrieved from reference TRBV5-4 and TRBJ1-1, is ETGVTQSPTHLIKTRGQQVTLRCSSQSGHNTVSWYQQALGQGPQFIFQYYREEENGRGNFPPRFSGLQFPNYSSELNVNALELDDSALYLCASSPQDRGPTEAFFGQGTRLTVV.

This clone showed up just once. The gene calls are TRBV5-5 and TRBJ2-7, with 10 bases lining up with TRBD2. The CDR3 sequence is 20 residues long. Per germline, CDR1 SGHKS and CDR2 YYEKEE (reference sequence). V lost 5 bases, J lost 3 bases, and 23 bases stayed unmatched. The CDR3 nucleotides read TGTGCCAGCAGGAATCCCCCCATGAGCACTAGCGGGAAGAAGAACTACGAGCAGTACTTC. Residues: CASRNPPMSTSGKKNYEQYF.

The rearrangement links TRBV9 to TRBJ2-1; TRBD1 agrees at 9 bases. CDR3 size: 16 residues. Germline CDR1 SGDLS, CDR2 YYNGEE. V lost 0 bases, J lost 2 bases, and 3 bases stayed unmatched. The CDR3 sequence is CASSVEDRGTYNEQFF. CDR3 sequence (DNA): TGTGCCAGCAGCGTAGAGGACAGGGGCACCTACAATGAGCAGTTCTTC.

The chain links TRBV5-1 to TRBJ2-1; tentatively, D is TRBD2 (5 bases). The V end lost 1 base, the J end lost 7 bases, and 9 bases lay between the germline ends. Germline V CDR1 and CDR2: SGHRS, YFSETQ. This CDR3 has 13 residues. In DNA, the CDR3 is TGCGCCAGCAGCTTGTGGGAGTGGAATGAGCAGTTCTTC. Translating gives CASSLWEWNEQFF. Full variable domain (outside the CDR3, taken from reference TRBV5-1 and TRBJ2-1): KAGVTQTPRYLIKTRGQQVTLSCSPISGHRSVSWYQQTPGQGLQFLFEYFSETQRNKGNFPGRFSGRQFSNSRSEMNVSTLELGDSALYLCASSLWEWNEQFFGPGTRLTVL.

The rearrangement joins TRBV2 to TRBJ1-1, with a tentative D call TRBD1 (6 bases). V lost 5 bases to trimming and J lost 2 bases, with 9 bases between them. This CDR3 is built from 13 residues. Germline V gives CDR1 SNHLY, CDR2 FYNNEI. The DNA of the CDR3 is TGTGCCAGCAGTCCGGACAGTAACACTGAAGCTTTCTTT. This gives the protein CASSPDSNTEAFF.

The J gene is TRBJ2-1, the V gene TRBV27, with 7 bases lining up with TRBD1. Trimming took 5 bases from V and 3 from J; bases not matched to a gene: 7. The CDR3 is 15 residues long. The V gene's germline CDR1 is MNHEY and CDR2 SMNVEV (reference sequence). CDR3 in DNA: TGTGCCAGCAGTGCTACAGGGGCGAACTACAATGAGCAGTTCTTC. Translating gives CASSATGANYNEQFF.

V is TRBV29-1 and J is TRBJ1-1; 9 bases are a match to TRBD1. After removal of 3 bases from V and 8 bases from J, the junction contained 1 base not matched to a gene. Germline V gene data show CDR1 as SQVTM and CDR2 as ANQGSEA. The CDR3 is 11 residues long. Here the CDR3 DNA reads TGCAGCGTTGAGACAGGGGGAGAAGCTTTCTTT. This encodes CSVETGGEAFF.

The V call is TRBV19, the J call TRBJ2-3; D possibly corresponds to TRBD2 (6 bases). The V and J ends lost 2 bases and 3 bases respectively, with 9 bases between them. CDR3 length: 14 amino acids. Germline assignment: CDR1 LNHDA and CDR2 SQIVND (reference sequence). The CDR3 DNA reads TGTGCCAGTAGTATAAACGGGGGAACAGATACGCAGTATTTT. Translation gives CASSINGGTDTQYF.

This clone was seen just once. The chain joins TRBV6-5 to TRBJ1-5; D may be TRBD1 (6 bases). The CDR3 covers 15 residues. Germline V lookup: CDR1 MNHEY, CDR2 SVGAGI. With 8 bases removed from V and 1 base from J, the gap between germline ends came to 15 bases. CDR3 in DNA: TGTGCCAGCGGTTGGGAACAGGGAAGCAATCAGCCCCAGCATTTT. Translating it yields CASGWEQGSNQPQHF.

This chain links TRBV11-1 with TRBJ2-1; D possibly corresponds to TRBD1 (5 bases). The CDR3 totals 16 residues. Germline values: CDR1 SGHAT, CDR2 FQDESV (reference sequence). V was trimmed by 1 base and J by 3 bases, leaving 13 bases between them. The CDR3 sequence: CASSLVKGQGYNEQFF. The CDR3 region has the DNA TGTGCCAGCAGCTTAGTGAAGGGGCAGGGCTACAATGAGCAGTTCTTC.

The chain recombines TRBV3-1 (or the pseudogene TRBV3-2) with TRBJ1-6; 9 bases align to TRBD1. The germline V gene has CDR1 LGHDT and CDR2 YNNKEL (reference sequence). Trimming removed 7 bases from V and 8 bases from J; junction bases left unmatched: 6. The CDR3 is 14 amino acids. The CDR3: CASTTRDRDSPLHF. The CDR3 nucleotides are TGTGCCAGCACTACAAGGGACAGGGATTCACCCCTCCACTTT.

V is TRBV7-3 and J is TRBJ2-1, with a tentative D call TRBD2 (6 bases). Germline CDR1 reads SGHTA; CDR2 reads FQGTGA. CDR3 length: 13 residues. Trimming stripped 4 bases from V and 7 bases from J, with 11 bases between. DNA for the CDR3: TGTGCCAGCAGCTCGGCGGGAAGGAATGAGCAGTTCTTC. Amino acid sequence: CASSSAGRNEQFF.

The chain has TRBV19 and TRBJ2-2; TRBD1 agrees at 11 bases. Germline loops: CDR1 LNHDA, CDR2 SQIVND (reference sequence). The CDR3 has 16 residues. The junction had 9 bases not matched to a gene; V was cut back by 7 bases and J by 5 bases. CDR3 protein: CASTVMGTGGTGELFF. As DNA, the CDR3 is TGTGCCAGTACCGTAATGGGGACAGGGGGTACCGGGGAGCTGTTTTTT.

The V call is TRBV9, the J call TRBJ1-6, with TRBD1 matching 7 bases. The V segment lost 4 bases and the J segment 8 bases; nucleotides outside the gene matches: 9. This CDR3 is built from 15 residues. Germline V CDR1 and CDR2: SGDLS, YYNGEE. The CDR3 reads CASSSPGTVDSPLHF. CDR3 coding DNA: TGTGCCAGCAGCAGCCCCGGGACAGTCGATTCACCCCTCCACTTT.

This clone was observed once. The V call is TRBV11-2, the J call TRBJ1-3; D remains ambiguous. CDR1 and CDR2 from the germline V gene are SGHAT and FQNNGV. CDR3 size: 13 residues. Trimming shortened V by 0 bases and J by 4 bases, and 4 bases separated the two germline ends. The CDR3 region is CASSLDQGNTIYF. In DNA form, the CDR3 reads TGTGCCAGCAGCTTAGATCAAGGAAACACCATATATTTT.